This section outlines one T cell receptor (beta chain) sequence together with its context. No antigen is known for it. It was with a sample-barcoded 5' primer and a J-beta primer mix that a second PCR of roughly 7 to 12 cycles was run. One entry per CDR3 protein, called by TCRdb with MiXCR from the 5' RACE reads. The table includes about 670,000 distinct CDR3 sequences, roughly two fifths detected once. This record comes from a study of blood T cells in healthy people across ages. Study-wide results and caveats: With donor CMV status unknown, expanded clonotype changes were possibly confounded. TCR beta diversity per million T cells fell roughly linearly with age.

The receptor was derived from an elderly man in good health. The source material was blood.

This CDR3 is CASSLGGGGPTYEQYF. CDR3 in DNA: TGTGCCAGCAGCTTAGGGGGAGGGGGGCCAACCTACGAGCAGTACTTC. The chain uses TRBV7-2 and TRBJ2-7, with D possibly TRBD2 on 7 matching bases. Germline CDR1 SGHTA, CDR2 FQGNSA. V was pared by 1 base and J by 2 bases, with 15 bases between. The CDR3 length is 16 residues.